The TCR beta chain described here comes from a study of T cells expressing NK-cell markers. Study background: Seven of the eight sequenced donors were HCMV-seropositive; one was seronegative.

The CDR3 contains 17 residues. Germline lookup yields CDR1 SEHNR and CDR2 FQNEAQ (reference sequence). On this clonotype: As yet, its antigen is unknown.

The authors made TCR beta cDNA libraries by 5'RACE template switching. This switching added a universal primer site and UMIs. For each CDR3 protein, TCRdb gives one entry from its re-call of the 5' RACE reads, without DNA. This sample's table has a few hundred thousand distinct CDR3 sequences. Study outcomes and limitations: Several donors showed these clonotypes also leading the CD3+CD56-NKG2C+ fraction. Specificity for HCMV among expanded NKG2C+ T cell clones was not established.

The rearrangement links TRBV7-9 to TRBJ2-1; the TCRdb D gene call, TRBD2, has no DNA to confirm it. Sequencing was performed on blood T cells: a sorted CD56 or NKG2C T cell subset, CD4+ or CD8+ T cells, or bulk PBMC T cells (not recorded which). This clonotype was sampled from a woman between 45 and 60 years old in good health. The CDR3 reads CASSLLGLGGLRNEQFF.